The T cell receptor (beta chain) under discussion was sequenced for a study of blood T cells in healthy people across ages. This clonotype was seen a handful of times. Looked up from germline, CDR1 is SNHLY and CDR2 is FYNNEI. The CDR3 is 12 residues long. The use of a sample-barcoded 5' primer and a J-beta primer mix characterized a second PCR of roughly 6 to 12 cycles. TCRdb independently ran MiXCR on the 5' RACE reads; one entry per CDR3 protein. The data show 1 million to 1.2 million distinct CDR3 sequences, with roughly two fifths seen just once and under 15% held by the top ten. The V call is TRBV2, the J call TRBJ2-5, with D possibly being TRBD2 (5 bases). The better agreement between TRBJ2-7 and the DNA end casts doubt on the J call. The sequence was collected from a man between 18 and 29 years old in good health. Sequenced input: blood. For the CDR3, the DNA is TGTGCCAGCAGTGGTGACTATGCCGAGCAGTACTTC. Translating it yields CASSGDYAEQYF.